This entry lists 15 T cell receptor beta chains sequenced from one sample in a study of T cell responses to AZD1222 COVID-19 vaccine. The assay was immunoSEQ multiplex PCR, and TCRdb's table has in-frame clones only and misses some. Found here are 170,000 or so clones, roughly 90% of them singletons; the top ten hold 2.6%. Sequencing was performed on peripheral blood, taken on day 0 of AZD1222 vaccination. The receptor source for this set is an adult in good health.

This rearrangement joins TRBV30 to TRBJ1-3; D not certain. Germline V gives CDR1 GTSNPN, CDR2 SVGIG (reference sequence). Trimming shortened V by 2 bases and J by 8 bases, and 13 bases separated the two germline ends. CDR3 length equals 13 residues. This CDR3 reads CAWSHGPLDTIYF. CDR3 bases: TGTGCCTGGAGTCACGGACCGCTCGACACCATATATTTT. The whole variable domain, remainder taken from reference TRBV30 and TRBJ1-3, is SQTIHQWPATLVQPVGSPLSLECTVEGTSNPNLYWYRQAAGRGLQLLFYSVGIGQISSEVPQNLSASRPQDRQFILSSKKLLLSDSGFYLCAWSHGPLDTIYFGEGSWLTVV.

This clone was counted a few times. The CDR3 DNA follows: TGCAGTGCTAGAGTTCAGTACGAGCAGTACTTC. It is translated as CSARVQYEQYF. This chain uses TRBV20-1 with TRBJ2-7; no clear D gene. This CDR3 is built from 11 residues. The germline V gene encodes CDR1 DFQATT and CDR2 SNEGSKA (reference sequence). V dropped 1 base and J dropped 4 bases, with 5 bases sitting between them.

The V call is TRBV24-1, the J call TRBJ2-7, with 9 positions matching TRBD1. The CDR3 contains 15 residues. The germline V gene encodes CDR1 KGHDR and CDR2 SFDVKD. J gave up 5 bases and V 4 bases, and 8 bases lay outside the gene matches. The CDR3 DNA sequence: TGTGCCACCAGTGACCCGGGACAGGGTCCCCACGAGCAGTACTTC. It translates to CATSDPGQGPHEQYF.

The chain couples TRBV7-6 to TRBJ1-4; 8 bases align to TRBD1. Trimming removed 1 base from V and 3 bases from J; junction bases left unmatched: 13. The CDR3 contains 19 residues. CDR1 is SGHVS, CDR2 FNYEAQ, per germline. CDR3 loop: CASSLVRGTGGKANEKLFF. CDR3 bases: TGTGCCAGCAGCTTAGTTCGGGGAACAGGGGGAAAGGCTAATGAAAAACTGTTTTTT.

The chain recombines TRBV3-1 (or the pseudogene TRBV3-2) with TRBJ2-1; 10 bases map to TRBD2. The CDR3 sequence is 16 residues long. CDR1 and CDR2 from the germline V gene are LGHDT and YNNKEL (reference sequence). V dropped 1 base and J dropped 10; count of bases not matched to a gene: 10. As DNA, the CDR3 is TGTGCCAGCAGCCAAGGGTGGCTAGCGGGAGTCCACGAGCAGTTCTTC. It encodes CASSQGWLAGVHEQFF.

The chain combines TRBV19 with TRBJ2-5; TRBD1 agrees at 7 bases. This CDR3 is 14 amino acids long. In germline, CDR1 is LNHDA, CDR2 SQIVND (reference sequence). The ends lost 7 bases at V and 5 bases at J; junction bases unmatched: 10. CDR3 sequence: CASKNRGFGETQYF. As DNA, the CDR3 is TGTGCCAGTAAAAACAGGGGATTCGGGGAGACCCAGTACTTC.

This chain connects TRBV30 to TRBJ1-1; TRBD1 matches 10 bases. Germline V CDR1 and CDR2: GTSNPN, SVGIG (reference sequence). J gave up 4 bases and V 4 bases, and 6 bases lay outside the gene matches. The CDR3 has 14 residues. CDR3 sequence reads: CAWKPGQGPTEAFF. CDR3 DNA: TGTGCCTGGAAGCCGGGACAGGGGCCCACTGAAGCTTTCTTT.

This clone appeared a single time. The chain has TRBV7-9 and TRBJ2-2; 7 positions match TRBD2. The CDR3 contains 17 residues. Germline CDR1 is SEHNR and CDR2 is FQNEAQ (reference sequence). Trimming at V came to 6 bases and at J to 5 bases, leaving 15 bases not matched to a gene. The CDR3 sequence is CASRDTSAPRITGELFF. The CDR3 nucleotides read TGTGCCAGCAGGGACACTAGCGCTCCGAGGATAACCGGGGAGCTGTTTTTT.

The V call is TRBV28, the J call TRBJ2-5; 7 nucleotides align to TRBD1. This CDR3 spans 14 amino acids. Germline CDR1 and CDR2: MDHEN and SYDVKM. V lost 4 bases to trimming and J lost 2 bases; unmatched junction nucleotides: 4. The DNA of the CDR3 is TGTGCCAGCAGTTCAGGGGGACAGCAAGAGACCCAGTACTTC. Translation: CASSSGGQQETQYF.

The rearrangement links TRBV5-1 to TRBJ2-2; D is unresolved. The ends were cut back, 1 base at V and 8 bases at J, with 3 bases in the middle. CDR3 length: 11 residues. The V gene's germline CDR1 is SGHRS and CDR2 YFSETQ. The CDR3 spells CASSLLGELFF. CDR3 coding DNA: TGCGCCAGCAGCTTGTTAGGGGAGCTGTTTTTT.

This chain links TRBV6-6 with TRBJ2-1; 7 bases are a match to TRBD2. CDR1 and CDR2 from the germline V gene are MNHNY and SVGAGI (reference sequence). CDR3 size: 14 residues. J lost 7 bases, V lost 2 bases, and 5 bases had no gene match. The CDR3 here is CASSYQGGVNEQFF. The CDR3 nucleotides are TGTGCCAGCAGTTACCAGGGAGGGGTGAATGAGCAGTTCTTC.

The gene calls are TRBV6-1 and TRBJ1-6; D is unclear. CDR1 is MNHNS and CDR2 is SASEGT in the germline V gene. Trimming pared 3 bases from V and 12 bases from J, leaving 12 bases between. The CDR3 runs to 13 residues. The CDR3 region has the DNA TGTGCCAGCAGTGAGGTGACTGGGAGACCCCTCCACTTT. Amino acids: CASSEVTGRPLHF.

The chain carries TRBV18 and TRBJ1-1, with unresolved D. The germline CDR1 and CDR2 sequences are KGHSH and LQKENI. V was pared by 0 bases and J by 2 bases, with 10 bases between. The CDR3 runs to 15 residues. CDR3: CASSPPFAINTEAFF. Written as DNA, the CDR3 is TGTGCCAGCTCACCACCGTTTGCCATCAACACTGAAGCTTTCTTT.

The chain couples TRBV18 to TRBJ2-3; 7 bases align to TRBD2. V trimming: 0 bases; J trimming: 3 bases; junction bases outside the gene matches: 3. The germline gives CDR1 KGHSH, CDR2 LQKENI. The CDR3 has 15 amino acids. The CDR3 loop is CASSPPWGGTDTQYF. For the CDR3, the DNA is TGTGCCAGCTCACCACCGTGGGGGGGGACAGATACGCAGTATTTT. The full variable domain, with the rest looked up from reference TRBV18 and TRBJ2-3, is NAGVMQNPRHLVRRRGQEARLRCSPMKGHSHVYWYRQLPEEGLKFMVYLQKENIIDESGMPKERFSAEFPKEGPSILRIQQVVRGDSAAYFCASSPPWGGTDTQYFGPGTRLTVL.

The chain combines TRBV6-6 with TRBJ1-3, with D perhaps TRBD1 (6 bases). The CDR3 length is 13 residues. V lost 7 bases and J lost 5, with 12 bases in between. Germline V gene sequence: CDR1 MNHNY, CDR2 SVGAGI (reference sequence). The CDR3 sequence is CASTQGSRNTIYF. DNA for the CDR3: TGTGCCAGCACACAGGGTAGTCGAAACACCATATATTTT.